Below are 20 T cell receptor beta chains sequenced from a single sample in a study of CD8 T cells in ankylosing spondylitis. Via MiXCR, TCRdb re-called the 5' RACE reads, giving one row per CDR3 protein. This table holds some 350,000 distinct CDR3 sequences, around 15% found once. The sequencing sample was made of blood, either unsorted or a sorted T cell fraction (not recorded which). Every receptor here comes from a male donor with ankylosing spondylitis or in good health (not recorded which).

This clonotype has just a few counts. The V call is TRBV3-1, the J call TRBJ2-3, with TRBD1 matching 8 bases. V trimming: 3 bases; J trimming: 3 bases; junction bases outside the gene matches: 2. The CDR3 consists of 14 residues. Per germline, CDR1 LGHDT and CDR2 YNNKEL (reference sequence). CDR3 sequence (DNA): TGTGCCAGCAGCCACAGACAGGGGACAGATACGCAGTATTTT. Translating gives CASSHRQGTDTQYF.

In its sample, this clonotype was seen a few times. V is TRBV7-9 and J is TRBJ2-5; D gene uncertain. Trimming cost V 8 bases and J 1 base, with 20 bases left between them. Germline CDR1 SEHNR, CDR2 FQNEAQ (reference sequence). This CDR3 is 16 amino acids long. The CDR3 DNA sequence: TGTGCCAGCCAAAAGTTGGCAGCTTGGGGCCAAGAGACCCAGTACTTC. Translated, it gives CASQKLAAWGQETQYF.

This clonotype occurred a few times. The chain uses TRBV6-1 and TRBJ1-2; 9 bases align to TRBD1. Germline V gives CDR1 MNHNS, CDR2 SASEGT. The V segment lost 8 bases and the J segment 7 bases; nucleotides outside the gene matches: 17. CDR3 size: 16 residues. In nucleotides, the CDR3 is TGTGCCAGCTCCTACCGGGCCCCGGGACAGGGTCTTGGCTACACCTTC. Residues: CASSYRAPGQGLGYTF.

Only a few counts were recorded for this clonotype. The V gene is TRBV4-1, the J gene TRBJ2-3, with a tentative D call TRBD1 (7 bases). CDR3 size: 14 residues. Germline loops: CDR1 MGHRA, CDR2 YSYEKL. With 7 bases removed from V and 2 bases from J, the gap between germline ends came to 13 bases. The CDR3 loop is CASKEGALTDTQYF. The DNA for the CDR3 is TGCGCCAGCAAGGAGGGGGCCCTCACAGATACGCAGTATTTT.

The chain couples TRBV12-3 or TRBV12-4 to TRBJ1-1; no reliable D call. The CDR3 covers 12 residues. The V end lost 6 bases, the J end lost 5 bases, and 10 bases lay between the germline ends. CDR3 nucleotide sequence: TGTGCCAGCAGCCCCGTGAGTACTGAAGCTTTCTTT. This encodes CASSPVSTEAFF.

The V call is TRBV20-1, the J call TRBJ2-5; 9 positions agree with TRBD1. J lost 5 bases, V lost 8 bases, and 6 bases had no gene match. Germline V gene sequence: CDR1 DFQATT, CDR2 SNEGSKA (reference sequence). The CDR3 is 12 amino acids. CDR3 loop: CSLGTGRETQYF. The CDR3 DNA is TGCAGTCTAGGGACAGGGAGGGAGACCCAGTACTTC.

This clonotype has only a few counts. V and J are TRBV10-3 and TRBJ2-5; D is uncertain. Germline CDR1 reads ENHRY; CDR2 reads SYGVKD. V gave up 5 bases and J gave up 5 bases, with 6 bases separating them. The CDR3 loop spans 11 amino acids. CDR3 in DNA: TGTGCCATCAGTCCCGGGGAGACCCAGTACTTC. Protein sequence: CAISPGETQYF.

This clonotype appeared a few times. The rearrangement joins TRBV2 to TRBJ2-1, with 7 bases fitting TRBD2. Germline-derived CDR1 and CDR2 are SNHLY and FYNNEI. V gave up 7 bases and J gave up 2 bases; unmatched junction bases: 8. The CDR3 length is 15 residues. The CDR3 coding sequence is TGTGCCAGCACCCTCCGTGGGAGGGCCTACAATGAGCAGTTCTTC. Its protein product is CASTLRGRAYNEQFF.

Regarding this clonotype: A much larger clonotype is one base distant, so this may be a read error. This CDR3 is missing its conserved last phenylalanine or tryptophan, likely due to a read error. The chain is built from TRBV5-1 and TRBJ2-3; D remains unclear. The CDR3 spans 12 residues. The germline V gene has CDR1 SGHRS and CDR2 YFSETQ. The V end lost 0 bases, the J end lost 5 bases, and 4 bases lay between the germline ends. Here the CDR3 reads CASSLAEDTQYS. CDR3 DNA sequence: TGCGCCAGCAGCTTGGCCGAAGATACGCAGTATTCT.

CDR3 DNA: TGTGCCAGCAGCGGAAGGGCGAGGGCGGACCCGGGGGGCTACACCTTC. It translates to CASSGRARADPGGYTF. The chain uses TRBV11-2 and TRBJ1-2; D is uncertain. Germline V CDR1 and CDR2: SGHAT, FQNNGV. CDR3 size: 16 residues. With 5 bases removed from V and 8 bases from J, the gap between germline ends came to 24 bases.

The V and J genes are TRBV5-1 and TRBJ2-7; 12 positions agree with TRBD1. The CDR3 has 16 residues. With V trimmed by 4 bases and J by 5 bases, 10 bases remained unmatched. The germline V gene has CDR1 SGHRS and CDR2 YFSETQ. CDR3 sequence (DNA): TGCGCCAGCAGCGCGTTCCCGGGACAGGGGGCACACGAGCAGTACTTC. Protein: CASSAFPGQGAHEQYF.

This chain uses TRBV20-1 with TRBJ1-1; D ambiguous. Deletions cut 3 bases from V and 0 bases from J, with 8 bases between. This CDR3 region has 13 residues. Germline lookup yields CDR1 DFQATT and CDR2 SNEGSKA (reference sequence). This CDR3 reads CSASKALNTEAFF. CDR3 DNA: TGCAGTGCTAGTAAGGCGCTGAACACTGAAGCTTTCTTT.

The chain carries TRBV20-1 and TRBJ1-2, with D unclear. Trimming left V 3 bases short and J 5 bases short, with 13 bases between. The CDR3 loop spans 13 amino acids. Germline values: CDR1 DFQATT, CDR2 SNEGSKA (reference sequence). The CDR3 reads CSASVYLRYGYTF. DNA for the CDR3: TGCAGTGCTAGTGTGTATCTACGGTATGGCTACACCTTC.

V usage is TRBV3-1 and J usage is TRBJ2-4; the D gene is possibly TRBD2 (5 bases). The CDR3 covers 15 residues. V lost 5 bases to trimming and J lost 0 bases, with 11 bases between them. The germline V gene encodes CDR1 LGHDT and CDR2 YNNKEL (reference sequence). The CDR3, as DNA: TGTGCCAGCAGCTCTTGGGAGATAGCCAAAAACATTCAGTACTTC. Translation: CASSSWEIAKNIQYF.

The chain couples TRBV3-1 to TRBJ2-2; 7 bases fit TRBD2. Losses at the gene ends were 4 bases for V and 7 bases for J; bases not matched to a gene: 9. The CDR3 extends over 15 amino acids. The germline CDR1 and CDR2 sequences are LGHDT and YNNKEL (reference sequence). The CDR3 sequence is CASSPYGRTNGELFF. The CDR3 nucleotides are TGTGCCAGCAGCCCCTACGGGAGGACAAACGGGGAGCTGTTTTTT.

This rearrangement joins TRBV7-2 to TRBJ2-2; perhaps TRBD1 as D (6 bases). V shed 5 bases and J shed 5 bases, with 12 bases lying between them. Per germline, CDR1 SGHTA and CDR2 FQGNSA. This CDR3 is 14 amino acids long. The CDR3 is CASSTGQGTGELFF. The CDR3 DNA reads TGTGCCAGCAGCACAGGGCAGGGGACCGGGGAGCTGTTTTTT.

This chain links TRBV6-2 or TRBV6-3 with TRBJ2-5; D perhaps matches TRBD2 (6 bases). This CDR3 is built from 11 residues. Germline V gene lookup returns CDR1 MNHEY and CDR2 SVGEGT. Trimming removed 7 bases from V and 7 bases from J, with 10 bases in between. CDR3 nucleotide sequence: TGTGCCAGCACCGTCGGGGGGACCCAGTACTTC. Protein sequence: CASTVGGTQYF.

V is TRBV5-1 and J is TRBJ2-1, with TRBD1 as a possible D gene (5 bases). The V gene lost 0 bases and the J gene lost 8 bases, with 12 bases spanning the gap. Germline assignment: CDR1 SGHRS and CDR2 YFSETQ. The CDR3 spans 14 residues. CDR3 residues: CASSLVQGMHEQFF. In nucleotides, the CDR3 is TGCGCCAGCAGCTTGGTCCAGGGAATGCATGAGCAGTTCTTC. Combining the CDR3 with reference TRBV5-1 and TRBJ2-1 gives the whole variable domain KAGVTQTPRYLIKTRGQQVTLSCSPISGHRSVSWYQQTPGQGLQFLFEYFSETQRNKGNFPGRFSGRQFSNSRSEMNVSTLELGDSALYLCASSLVQGMHEQFFGPGTRLTVL.

This clonotype has ten or more counts. This rearrangement joins TRBV12-3 or TRBV12-4 to TRBJ2-1; 7 bases fit TRBD1. This CDR3 has 15 residues. V trimming: 4 bases; J trimming: 0 bases; junction bases outside the gene matches: 3. The CDR3 DNA reads TGTGCCAGCAGTTCACAGGGGCTCTCCTACAATGAGCAGTTCTTC. Translating it yields CASSSQGLSYNEQFF.

This clonotype turned up a few times. The chain has TRBV5-1 and TRBJ1-1, with unresolved D. Looked up from germline, CDR1 is SGHRS and CDR2 is YFSETQ. Trimming removed 4 bases from V and 1 base from J, with 8 bases in between. The CDR3 runs 13 residues. DNA of the CDR3: TGCGCCAGCAGCCAAAGTTGGAACACTGAAGCTTTCTTT. The encoded protein is CASSQSWNTEAFF. Drawing the rest from reference TRBV5-1 and TRBJ1-1, the complete variable domain is KAGVTQTPRYLIKTRGQQVTLSCSPISGHRSVSWYQQTPGQGLQFLFEYFSETQRNKGNFPGRFSGRQFSNSRSEMNVSTLELGDSALYLCASSQSWNTEAFFGQGTRLTVV.